One sample yielded the 20 T cell receptor beta chains listed below, sequenced in a study of blood T cell repertoires in COVID-19. The table came from immunoSEQ multiplex PCR; TCRdb's copy has only in-frame clones and leaves some out. This sample has under 400,000 clones, with about 86% found just once. Sequencing input: PBMCs or T cells enriched from blood (not recorded which). These receptors were obtained from a woman between 40 and 55 years old with acute COVID-19.

The rearrangement joins TRBV3-1 (or the pseudogene TRBV3-2) to TRBJ1-1; possible D gene TRBD1, 5 bases. V lost 8 bases, J lost 5 bases, and 12 bases lay in between. Germline CDR1 and CDR2: LGHDT and YNNKEL (reference sequence). The CDR3 is 12 residues long. The CDR3 DNA reads TGTGCCAGCTCTCCGGGGGGAACTGAAGCTTTCTTT. It codes for CASSPGGTEAFF.

The V call is TRBV5-1, the J call TRBJ2-1; TRBD1 agrees at 7 bases. The CDR3 extends over 12 amino acids. The germline V gene has CDR1 SGHRS and CDR2 YFSETQ. After removal of 0 bases from V and 12 bases from J, the junction contained 3 bases not matched to a gene. DNA for the CDR3: TGCGCCAGCAGCTTGGAGGGGGCGGGGCAGTTCTTC. Translated, it gives CASSLEGAGQFF.

The rearrangement links TRBV7-2 to TRBJ1-2; D remains unclear. CDR3 length: 14 amino acids. Germline CDR1 SGHTA, CDR2 FQGNSA. Between the trimmed V and J ends, which lost 2 bases and 3 bases, there was a span of 10 bases. CDR3 nucleotides: TGTGCCAGCAGCTTAACGTCACTGGACTATGGCTACACCTTC. Its translation is CASSLTSLDYGYTF. The whole variable domain, filled in from reference TRBV7-2 and TRBJ1-2, reads GAGVSQSPSNKVTEKGKDVELRCDPISGHTALYWYRQSLGQGLEFLIYFQGNSAPDKSGLPSDRFSAERTGGSVSTLTIQRTQQEDSAVYLCASSLTSLDYGYTFGSGTRLTVV.

J is TRBJ2-7 and V is TRBV5-3; 9 nucleotides agree with TRBD2. TRBV5-3 is identified as an open reading frame with a role that is uncertain. Trimming took 5 bases from V and 4 from J; bases not matched to a gene: 10. This CDR3 comprises 15 residues. This CDR3 reads CARSYPTSGLYEQYF. For the CDR3, the DNA is TGTGCCAGAAGTTACCCGACTAGCGGACTGTACGAGCAGTACTTC.

This rearrangement joins TRBV19 to TRBJ2-7; 7 nucleotides align to TRBD1. The CDR3 covers 14 residues. The J segment lost 3 bases and the V segment lost 6 bases, leaving 8 bases of the junction unmatched. CDR1 is LNHDA, CDR2 SQIVND, per germline (reference sequence). CDR3 amino acids: CASSPGQVHYEQYF. The CDR3 DNA is TGTGCCAGTAGCCCTGGACAGGTCCACTACGAGCAGTACTTC.

V and J are TRBV6-2 or TRBV6-3 and TRBJ1-2; D is ambiguous. V was pared by 2 bases and J by 2 bases, with 6 bases between. The CDR3 spans 13 residues. Germline assignment: CDR1 MNHEY and CDR2 SVGEGT. The CDR3 sequence: CASSYTGNYGYTF. Here the CDR3 DNA reads TGTGCCAGCAGTTACACGGGGAACTATGGCTACACCTTC.

The rearrangement links TRBV7-2 to TRBJ2-2; 10 nucleotides match TRBD1. Per germline, CDR1 SGHTA and CDR2 FQGNSA. The V segment lost 6 bases and the J segment 4 bases; nucleotides outside the gene matches: 5. The CDR3 totals 15 residues. CDR3 amino acids: CASRTGTGVTGELFF. The CDR3 coding sequence is TGTGCCAGCAGAACCGGGACAGGGGTCACCGGGGAGCTGTTTTTT.

The J gene is TRBJ1-3, the V gene TRBV7-2; a possible D gene is TRBD1 (6 bases). This CDR3 region has 16 residues. Trimming removed 1 base at V and 4 bases at J, with 14 bases between. Germline CDR1 reads SGHTA; CDR2 reads FQGNSA. The CDR3 is CASSLGGAGAGNTIYF. DNA of the CDR3: TGTGCCAGCAGCTTAGGTGGAGCGGGGGCGGGAAACACCATATATTTT. The whole variable domain, remainder taken from reference TRBV7-2 and TRBJ1-3, is GAGVSQSPSNKVTEKGKDVELRCDPISGHTALYWYRQSLGQGLEFLIYFQGNSAPDKSGLPSDRFSAERTGGSVSTLTIQRTQQEDSAVYLCASSLGGAGAGNTIYFGEGSWLTVV.

The chain couples TRBV7-9 to TRBJ2-7; D perhaps matches TRBD2 (5 bases). The V end lost 4 bases, the J end lost 3 bases, and 10 bases lay between the germline ends. Germline-derived CDR1 and CDR2 are SEHNR and FQNEAQ (reference sequence). CDR3 size: 13 residues. The CDR3 sequence is CASSSGVFYEQYF. CDR3 sequence (DNA): TGTGCCAGCAGCTCCGGGGTATTCTACGAGCAGTACTTC.

This sequence joins TRBV20-1 and TRBJ1-2; D possibly corresponds to TRBD1 (5 bases). The CDR3 consists of 11 residues. Germline CDR1 is DFQATT and CDR2 is SNEGSKA (reference sequence). V was shortened by 4 bases and J by 5 bases, with 8 bases between the two germline ends. The DNA for the CDR3 is TGCAGTGCTACCGGGACTTATGGCTACACCTTC. The encoded protein is CSATGTYGYTF.

J is TRBJ2-3 and V is TRBV25-1; 11 nucleotides match TRBD2. V shed 1 base and J 5 bases; nucleotides not matched to a gene: 8. The CDR3 is 17 residues long. CDR1 and CDR2 from the germline V gene are MGHDK and SYGVNS. CDR3 sequence (DNA): TGTGCCAGCAGTGAATCGTTGGGGCTAGCGGGGGGAGATACGCAGTATTTT. Translating it yields CASSESLGLAGGDTQYF.

This rearrangement joins TRBV5-1 to TRBJ1-2; the D gene is possibly TRBD1 (6 bases). V was trimmed by 3 bases and J by 8 bases, leaving 14 bases between them. Germline CDR1 SGHRS, CDR2 YFSETQ. The CDR3 sequence is 13 residues long. CDR3 sequence (DNA): TGCGCCAGCAGCTATGAAAACAGGGCCGGCTACACCTTC. Translating it yields CASSYENRAGYTF.

This clone was observed a single time. J is TRBJ2-3 and V is TRBV5-1; D is perhaps TRBD2 (5 bases). This CDR3 region has 14 residues. Trimming pared 5 bases from V and 4 bases from J, leaving 14 bases between. The V gene's germline CDR1 is SGHRS and CDR2 YFSETQ. The DNA of the CDR3 is TGCGCCAGCAGTGGCGGGCGAGATTCAGATACGCAGTATTTT. Translating gives CASSGGRDSDTQYF.

This chain links TRBV5-4 with TRBJ1-3, with TRBD1 identical over 8 bases. The J segment lost 4 bases and the V segment lost 1 base, leaving 7 bases of the junction unmatched. The germline V gene has CDR1 SGHNT and CDR2 YYREEE (reference sequence). This CDR3 comprises 16 residues. CDR3 nucleotide sequence: TGTGCCAGCAGCTTGCAGGGGGCGCCGAGGGGAAACACCATATATTTT. Translation gives CASSLQGAPRGNTIYF.

The J gene is TRBJ2-3, the V gene TRBV10-3; 14 bases line up with TRBD2. CDR1 is ENHRY and CDR2 is SYGVKD in the germline V gene. This CDR3 region has 17 residues. CDR3 region: CVTSGLAGGLSTDTQYF. The CDR3 coding sequence is TGTGTCACCAGTGGACTAGCGGGGGGACTAAGCACAGATACGCAGTATTTT.

The chain employs TRBV4-1 and TRBJ1-4; 11 bases align to TRBD1. This CDR3 spans 15 amino acids. J lost 8 bases, V lost 2 bases, and 4 bases had no gene match. Germline CDR1 reads MGHRA; CDR2 reads YSYEKL. The CDR3 is CASSQPGTGGEKLFF. In nucleotides, the CDR3 is TGCGCCAGCAGCCAACCTGGGACAGGGGGGGAAAAACTGTTTTTT.

The V call is TRBV18, the J call TRBJ1-2, with 9 bases identical to TRBD1. V dropped 3 bases and J dropped 3; count of bases not matched to a gene: 11. This CDR3 spans 17 amino acids. Per the germline V gene, CDR1 is KGHSH and CDR2 is LQKENI. As DNA, the CDR3 is TGTGCCAGCTCACCGCGAACTCCGGGACAGGGCCACTATGGCTACACCTTC. Translation: CASSPRTPGQGHYGYTF.

The rearrangement links TRBV18 to TRBJ1-4, with 7 bases identical to TRBD1. This CDR3 is built from 15 residues. Germline V gene sequence: CDR1 KGHSH, CDR2 LQKENI. J was trimmed by 5 bases and V by 3 bases; bases with no gene match: 6. CDR3 DNA sequence: TGTGCCAGCTCACCGACGACAGGGATCAATGAAAAACTGTTTTTT. Protein sequence: CASSPTTGINEKLFF.

V is TRBV7-2 and J is TRBJ2-5, with 13 bases identical to TRBD2. Per germline, CDR1 SGHTA and CDR2 FQGNSA. The V gene end was trimmed by 1 base and the J gene end by 2 bases; junction bases not matched to a gene: 4. CDR3 length equals 17 residues. The CDR3 here is CASSLGLAGGPQETQYF. The CDR3 nucleotides are TGTGCCAGCAGCTTAGGACTAGCGGGAGGCCCACAAGAGACCCAGTACTTC.

V and J are TRBV28 and TRBJ1-2, with D perhaps TRBD1 (6 bases). The CDR3 has 14 residues. Germline-derived CDR1 and CDR2 are MDHEN and SYDVKM. V lost 6 bases, J lost 5 bases, and 16 bases lay in between. The CDR3 protein is CASSPTGHSYGYTF. The CDR3 bases are TGTGCCAGCAGCCCGACAGGACATTCGTATGGCTACACCTTC.